This T cell receptor beta chain is from a study of identical twins. Template switching created a universal primer site, and the cDNA included unique molecular identifiers. A single record per CDR3 protein comes from TCRdb applying MiXCR to the 5' RACE reads. This sample has about 730,000 distinct CDR3 sequences; roughly 20% occur once, and the top ten carry 4.3%. This CDR3 comprises 17 residues. The V end lost 4 bases, the J end lost 3 bases, and 20 bases lay between the germline ends. Germline V lookup: CDR1 SGHKS, CDR2 YYEKEE (reference sequence). Findings and limits, study-wide: While abundant cord blood beta clonotypes carried fewer insertions, memory repertoires showed no such pattern.

Remarks on this clonotype: Its antigen is as yet unknown.

Separately, the same data were catalogued under a study of T cells expressing NK-cell markers. That work states: The authors applied an anti-gamma-delta TCR antibody in several experiments, and it restricted sorting to alpha-beta TCR T cells. The CD3+CD56-NKG2C+ fraction of a handful of donors was likewise dominated by these clonotypes.

The sequence was obtained from a woman between 18 and 30 years old in good health. The gene calls are TRBV5-5 and TRBJ1-3; D remains unclear. The sequencing sample was made of PBMCs. The CDR3 nucleotides read TGTGCCAGCAGCATAAGTGTCGCTACCGAGGGTGGAAACACCATATATTTT. Translated: CASSISVATEGGNTIYF.